Each of the 31 T cell receptor beta chains below was sequenced from the same sample in a study of T-cell reconstitution after alpha-beta-depleted transplantation in children. The authors prepared the TCRbeta library with unique molecular identifiers. TCRdb reprocessed the PCR reads via MiXCR and lists one record per CDR3 protein. The sample consists of approximately 800,000 distinct CDR3 sequences, 15% to 20% of them appearing once. This material consisted of PBMCs, mostly from graft donor cells, taken 360 days after TCRalphabeta/CD19-depleted stem cell transplant. These receptors all stem from a male patient between 10 and 17 years old who had a stem cell transplant for acute lymphoblastic leukemia, so the T cells may come from the graft donor.

For this clonotype: This clone may be a read error of a much larger clone one base away. The chain is built from TRBV10-3 and TRBJ2-1; no clear D. The end of the DNA fits TRBJ2-7 better, so the J call may be wrong. The CDR3 has 14 amino acids. Germline CDR1 and CDR2: ENHRY and SYGVKD. This CDR3 reads CAISESTRLEEQYF. CDR3 in DNA: TGTGCCATCAGTGAGTCGACTCGGCTAGAGGAGCAGTACTTC.

This clonotype came up many times. The chain has TRBV12-3 or TRBV12-4 and TRBJ2-1, with TRBD2 identical over 13 bases. J lost 1 base, V lost 5 bases, and 14 bases had no gene match. This CDR3 comprises 20 residues. CDR3 DNA: TGTGCCAGCAGTCCACACCTTGGACTAGCGGGAGCAAGGTCCTACAATGAGCAGTTCTTC. Translated, it gives CASSPHLGLAGARSYNEQFF.

This clonotype showed up just a few times. The rearrangement joins TRBV11-2 to TRBJ2-2, with 9 bases fitting TRBD1. Germline V CDR1 and CDR2: SGHAT, FQNNGV. J lost 6 bases, V lost 2 bases, and 4 bases had no gene match. The CDR3 consists of 15 residues. The CDR3 region has the DNA TGTGCCAGCAGCTTAACAGGGGGCGCGGCCGGGGAGCTGTTTTTT. Translating it yields CASSLTGGAAGELFF.

This clonotype was recorded a few times. The gene calls are TRBV7-9 and TRBJ2-1; TRBD2 might be the D (6 bases). The CDR3 has 16 amino acids. Trimming removed 5 bases at V and 3 bases at J, with 17 bases between. Germline CDR1 SEHNR, CDR2 FQNEAQ (reference sequence). The CDR3: CASSHLGTHNYNEQFF. In nucleotides, the CDR3 is TGTGCCAGCAGCCACCTCGGGACTCACAACTACAATGAGCAGTTCTTC.

This clonotype was seen only a few times. V and J are TRBV3-1 and TRBJ2-3; D is unresolved. Trimming took 9 bases from V and 2 from J, leaving 9 bases between them. Germline V gene data show CDR1 as LGHDT and CDR2 as YNNKEL (reference sequence). The CDR3 sequence is 12 residues long. CDR3 loop: CASGLNTDTQYF. The CDR3 DNA is TGTGCCAGTGGGCTAAACACAGATACGCAGTATTTT.

Ten or more counts support this clonotype. V usage is TRBV15 and J usage is TRBJ2-3, with TRBD2 matching 14 bases. The V and J ends lost 8 bases and 5 bases, in that order; junction bases with no gene match: 9. Germline CDR1 is LNHNV and CDR2 is YYDKDF (reference sequence). This CDR3 has 16 amino acids. The CDR3 sequence is CATSGTSGSMRDTQYF. The CDR3 bases are TGTGCCACCTCCGGGACTAGCGGGAGTATGAGAGATACGCAGTATTTT.

This clonotype was seen more than once but under ten times. This sequence joins TRBV19 and TRBJ1-5, with D possibly TRBD1 on 6 matching bases. The V end lost 6 bases, the J end lost 3 bases, and 15 bases lay between the germline ends. The CDR3 covers 15 residues. Germline V gene lookup returns CDR1 LNHDA and CDR2 SQIVND (reference sequence). Here the CDR3 DNA reads TGTGCCAGTAGAAAGCCGGGACAACTCAATCAGCCCCAGCATTTT. Translating it yields CASRKPGQLNQPQHF.

On this clonotype itself: This may be a read error, as it is one base from a much larger clone. The rearrangement joins TRBV6-5 to TRBJ2-2, with a weak D call TRBD2 (6 bases). From germline, CDR1 is MNHEY and CDR2 SVGAGI. The V and J ends lost 8 bases and 13 bases respectively, with 17 bases between them. This CDR3 is 12 amino acids long. The CDR3: CASGLGGGSLFF. DNA for the CDR3: TGTGCCAGCGGCCTCGGCGGAGGGTCGCTGTTTTTT.

As for this clonotype: Given a much more abundant clone one base away, this may be a read error. V usage is TRBV4-2 and J usage is TRBJ2-1; 8 bases agree with TRBD1. CDR3 size: 15 residues. Germline values: CDR1 LGHNA, CDR2 YNFKEQ. DNA for the CDR3: TGTGCCATCAGCCCAGGGGGCAGCTCCTACAATGAGCAGTTCTTC. This gives the protein CAISPGGSSYNEQFF.

The rearrangement uses TRBV5-5 and TRBJ2-7, with 7 bases identical to TRBD2. This CDR3 spans 18 amino acids. With 0 bases clipped from V and 0 bases from J, the junction kept 12 bases outside the gene matches. CDR1 and CDR2 from the germline V gene are SGHKS and YYEKEE (reference sequence). The CDR3 sequence is CASSLGGGLAVFSYEQYF. The CDR3 DNA sequence: TGTGCCAGCAGCTTGGGCGGCGGGCTAGCGGTCTTCTCCTACGAGCAGTACTTC.

This clonotype was seen more than once but under ten times. This chain joins TRBV9 and TRBJ2-1; 11 nucleotides match TRBD1. The germline V gene has CDR1 SGDLS and CDR2 YYNGEE. Trimming cost V 4 bases and J 6 bases; bases outside gene matches: 3. The CDR3 sequence is 14 residues long. The chain's CDR3 is CASSRTGGGNEQFF. The CDR3 nucleotides read TGTGCCAGCAGCCGGACAGGGGGCGGCAATGAGCAGTTCTTC.

This clonotype was seen a few times. This chain's CDR3 is CASSKQGIHQETQYF. The CDR3 DNA reads as TGTGCCAGCAGTAAACAGGGTATCCACCAAGAGACCCAGTACTTC. V gene TRBV2 combines with J gene TRBJ2-5; D might be TRBD1 (6 bases). CDR1 is SNHLY, CDR2 FYNNEI, per germline. The CDR3 totals 15 residues. Trimming cost V 5 bases and J 0 bases, with 13 bases left between them. The full variable domain, in which reference TRBV2 and TRBJ2-5 provide the parts outside the CDR3, is EPEVTQTPSHQVTQMGQEVILRCVPISNHLYFYWYRQILGQKVEFLVSFYNNEISEKSEIFDDQFSVERPDGSNFTLKIRSTKLEDSAMYFCASSKQGIHQETQYFGPGTRLLVL.

The J gene is TRBJ2-1, the V gene TRBV18; 9 nucleotides line up with TRBD2. V shed 7 bases, J shed 0 bases, and the junction held 7 bases outside the gene matches. Germline V gene lookup returns CDR1 KGHSH and CDR2 LQKENI. The CDR3 length is 16 residues. CDR3 DNA sequence: TGTGCCAGCTTGCTCCTAGCGGGAAGCTCCTACAATGAGCAGTTCTTC. Translation: CASLLLAGSSYNEQFF.

The chain combines TRBV29-1 with TRBJ2-5; 7 nucleotides agree with TRBD2. V gave up 7 bases and J gave up 2 bases; unmatched junction bases: 4. CDR1 and CDR2 (germline): SQVTM, ANQGSEA. The CDR3 contains 12 residues. CDR3 amino acids: CSAGRGQETQYF. The CDR3 DNA follows: TGCAGCGCTGGGAGGGGACAAGAGACCCAGTACTTC.

The chain is built from TRBV19 and TRBJ2-4, with 9 bases lining up with TRBD1. The CDR3 runs 14 residues. Germline-derived CDR1 and CDR2 are LNHDA and SQIVND (reference sequence). With V trimmed by 5 bases and J by 7 bases, 6 bases remained unmatched. CDR3 in DNA: TGTGCCAGTAGTGTGGACAGGGGTAGGAACATTCAGTACTTC. This gives the protein CASSVDRGRNIQYF.

This clonotype came up a few times. V gene TRBV2 combines with J gene TRBJ2-7; no reliable D call. CDR3 length: 13 residues. Trimming cost V 6 bases and J 2 bases, with 11 bases left between them. Germline CDR1 and CDR2: SNHLY and FYNNEI. DNA of the CDR3: TGTGCCAGCAGACGGCCAGGAACCTACGAGCAGTACTTC. It is translated as CASRRPGTYEQYF.

This clonotype turned up a few times. The genes are TRBV3-1 and TRBJ2-7; TRBD1 is a possible D gene (5 bases). Germline V lookup: CDR1 LGHDT, CDR2 YNNKEL (reference sequence). The CDR3 totals 17 residues. With 1 base removed from V and 2 bases from J, the gap between germline ends came to 18 bases. The CDR3 DNA is TGTGCCAGCAGCCAAGTAGGCTCGAACAGGAGACCCTACGAGCAGTACTTC. Amino acid sequence: CASSQVGSNRRPYEQYF.

V and J are TRBV11-3 and TRBJ2-1; possible D gene TRBD1, 6 bases. The ends were cut back, 5 bases at V and 6 bases at J, with 17 bases in the middle. The CDR3 is 15 amino acids. Germline V CDR1 and CDR2: SGHNT, YENEEA. The CDR3 sequence: CASSARDTRSNEQFF. DNA for the CDR3: TGTGCCAGCAGCGCCCGGGACACCCGCAGCAATGAGCAGTTCTTC.

The chain uses TRBV5-1 and TRBJ2-7; D gene unclear. The germline V and J ends were trimmed by 0 bases and 2 bases, with 9 bases remaining between them. This CDR3 contains 14 residues. Germline V lookup: CDR1 SGHRS, CDR2 YFSETQ. The CDR3 DNA is TGCGCCAGCAGCTTGGGAGTGATAGCCTACGAGCAGTACTTC. Translation gives CASSLGVIAYEQYF.

This clonotype was found a few times. The chain is built from TRBV7-8 and TRBJ1-1, with D uncertain. CDR3 length equals 17 residues. V was trimmed by 2 bases and J by 1 base, leaving 17 bases between them. The V gene's germline CDR1 is SGHVS and CDR2 FQNEAQ. CDR3 loop: CASSLSLLTGQNTEAFF. In DNA form, the CDR3 reads TGTGCCAGCAGCTTAAGTTTATTAACGGGCCAGAACACTGAAGCTTTCTTT.

This clonotype showed up just a few times. The chain uses TRBV6-5 and TRBJ2-1; D call uncertain. CDR1 is MNHEY, CDR2 SVGAGI, per germline. V lost 7 bases and J 6 bases, leaving 7 bases between the germline ends. The length of the CDR3 is 11 residues. Written as DNA, the CDR3 is TGTGCCAGCACCTACTCCAATGAGCAGTTCTTC. Residues: CASTYSNEQFF.

CDR3 amino acids: CASRIVGYSNTGELFF. The CDR3 bases are TGCGCCAGCAGGATCGTTGGCTACTCGAACACCGGGGAGCTGTTTTTT. The chain uses TRBV4-1 and TRBJ2-2; D is unclear. V dropped 6 bases and J dropped 0 bases, with 14 bases sitting between them. The CDR3 totals 16 residues. The germline V gene encodes CDR1 MGHRA and CDR2 YSYEKL.

The chain employs TRBV7-9 and TRBJ2-3; TRBD1 might be the D (6 bases). The CDR3 length is 16 residues. V lost 2 bases and J 6 bases, leaving 18 bases between the germline ends. CDR1 SEHNR and CDR2 FQNEAQ come from the germline V gene (reference sequence). The CDR3 protein is CASSLLVTGSYDTQYF. CDR3 sequence (DNA): TGTGCCAGCAGCTTACTCGTTACAGGGTCGTATGATACGCAGTATTTT.

This chain uses TRBV12-3 or TRBV12-4 with TRBJ2-1; D gene ambiguous. The CDR3 extends over 13 amino acids. V lost 3 bases, J lost 12 bases, and 15 bases lay in between. The CDR3 is CASSLRSRTGQFF. In DNA, the CDR3 is TGTGCCAGCAGTTTGAGGTCTAGGACGGGGCAGTTCTTC.

This sequence joins TRBV3-1 and TRBJ2-2, with no clear D. CDR1 is LGHDT, CDR2 YNNKEL, per germline (reference sequence). The germline V and J ends were trimmed by 4 bases and 7 bases, with 10 bases remaining between them. The CDR3 has 13 residues. CDR3 sequence (DNA): TGTGCCAGCAGCCCCGTGGGGTACGGGGAGCTGTTTTTT. This gives the protein CASSPVGYGELFF.

V and J are TRBV18 and TRBJ2-7; TRBD1 matches at 9 bases. Germline values: CDR1 KGHSH, CDR2 LQKENI. Losses at the gene ends were 5 bases for V and 5 bases for J; bases not matched to a gene: 7. CDR3 length: 14 amino acids. CDR3 protein: CASSSDRGKDEQYF. The CDR3 DNA follows: TGTGCCAGCTCATCGGACAGGGGAAAAGACGAGCAGTACTTC. The full variable domain, with the rest looked up from reference TRBV18 and TRBJ2-7, is NAGVMQNPRHLVRRRGQEARLRCSPMKGHSHVYWYRQLPEEGLKFMVYLQKENIIDESGMPKERFSAEFPKEGPSILRIQQVVRGDSAAYFCASSSDRGKDEQYFGPGTRLTVT.

This clonotype was recorded a few times. The V call is TRBV5-5, the J call TRBJ2-5; 12 bases map to TRBD1. The CDR3 totals 15 residues. V was pared by 4 bases and J by 5 bases, with 6 bases of the junction left unmatched. The germline V gene has CDR1 SGHKS and CDR2 YYEKEE (reference sequence). In DNA form, the CDR3 reads TGTGCCAGCAGCCATGGGACAGGGGGCTGGGAGACCCAGTACTTC. This encodes CASSHGTGGWETQYF.

This clonotype was detected only a few times. This rearrangement joins TRBV18 to TRBJ1-1, with TRBD1 as a possible D gene (5 bases). The CDR3 length is 15 residues. V lost 3 bases to trimming and J lost 5 bases, with 16 bases between them. Germline values: CDR1 KGHSH, CDR2 LQKENI. This CDR3 reads CASSPGTAGRTEAFF. CDR3 sequence (DNA): TGTGCCAGCTCACCCGGGACCGCCGGTCGGACTGAAGCTTTCTTT.

V usage is TRBV6-5 and J usage is TRBJ2-7; perhaps TRBD2 as D (6 bases). The CDR3 totals 14 residues. Germline assignment: CDR1 MNHEY and CDR2 SVGAGI. V lost 2 bases and J lost 0, with 8 bases in between. The CDR3 here is CASSYGGFSYEQYF. The CDR3 region has the DNA TGTGCCAGCAGTTACGGGGGGTTCTCCTACGAGCAGTACTTC.

The rearrangement joins TRBV9 to TRBJ2-1; 12 bases align to TRBD2. Germline lookup yields CDR1 SGDLS and CDR2 YYNGEE. J lost 5 bases, V lost 0 bases, and 3 bases had no gene match. The CDR3 contains 16 residues. CDR3 DNA: TGTGCCAGCAGCGTAGACAGGACTAGCGGGAACAATGAGCAGTTCTTC. This translates into CASSVDRTSGNNEQFF.

This clonotype turned up a few times. The V and J genes are TRBV7-6 and TRBJ2-7, with a tentative D call TRBD2 (6 bases). This CDR3 has 13 amino acids. With 6 bases removed from V and 7 bases from J, the gap between germline ends came to 16 bases. Germline values: CDR1 SGHVS, CDR2 FNYEAQ. For the CDR3, the DNA is TGTGCCAGCAGTTCGGGGAGGACGATAGAGCAGTACTTC. Translated: CASSSGRTIEQYF.